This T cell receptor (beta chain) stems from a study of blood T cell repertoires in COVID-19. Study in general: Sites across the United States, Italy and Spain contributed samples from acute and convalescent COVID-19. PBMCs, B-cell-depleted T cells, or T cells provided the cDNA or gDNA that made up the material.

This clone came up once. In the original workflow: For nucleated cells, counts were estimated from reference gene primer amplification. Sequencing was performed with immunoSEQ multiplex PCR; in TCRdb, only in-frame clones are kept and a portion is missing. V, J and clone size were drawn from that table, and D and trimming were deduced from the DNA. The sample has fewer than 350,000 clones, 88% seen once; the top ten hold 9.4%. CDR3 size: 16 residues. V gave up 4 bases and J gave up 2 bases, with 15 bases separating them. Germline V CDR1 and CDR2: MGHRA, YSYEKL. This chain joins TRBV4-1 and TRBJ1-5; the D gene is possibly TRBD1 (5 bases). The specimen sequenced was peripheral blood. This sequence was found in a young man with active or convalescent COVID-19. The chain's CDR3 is CASSPFRGVGNQPQHF. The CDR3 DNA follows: TGCGCCAGCAGCCCGTTTCGGGGGGTAGGCAATCAGCCCCAGCATTTT.